The next 30 T cell receptor beta chains were all read from a single sample in a study of blood T cell repertoires in COVID-19 (TCRdb year 2020). The protocol used for the library was the immunoSEQ multiplex PCR assay. TCRdb carries this immuneACCESS record with in-frame sequences only. Its versions omit some clonotypes, under half of them owing to an unresolved V gene in the studies checked, with the rest unexplained. The sample table shows about 130,000 clones, and more than 85% are seen once. The ten top clones hold around 19% of the sample. The source material was peripheral blood. The receptors originated from a man aged 45-65 years with active or convalescent COVID-19.

The J gene is TRBJ1-1, the V gene TRBV4-3; TRBD1 matches at 10 bases. The germline V gene has CDR1 LGHNA and CDR2 YSLEER. The CDR3 runs 14 residues. V lost 4 bases, J lost 3 bases, and 2 bases stayed unmatched. The CDR3 loop reads CASSRGTGDTEAFF. As DNA, the CDR3 is TGCGCCAGCAGCCGAGGGACAGGGGACACTGAAGCTTTCTTT.

This chain uses TRBV2 with TRBJ2-3, with 13 bases identical to TRBD2. The CDR3 has 16 amino acids. Per the germline V gene, CDR1 is SNHLY and CDR2 is FYNNEI. V lost 6 bases and J lost 5; bases outside the gene matches: 8. The CDR3 here is CASRQLAGGLGDTQYF. Here the CDR3 DNA reads TGTGCCAGCAGACAACTAGCGGGGGGGCTAGGAGATACGCAGTATTTT. Combining the CDR3 with reference TRBV2 and TRBJ2-3 gives the whole variable domain EPEVTQTPSHQVTQMGQEVILRCVPISNHLYFYWYRQILGQKVEFLVSFYNNEISEKSEIFDDQFSVERPDGSNFTLKIRSTKLEDSAMYFCASRQLAGGLGDTQYFGPGTRLTVL.

The V gene is TRBV18, the J gene TRBJ1-4, with D possibly being TRBD1 (5 bases). The ends were cut back, 2 bases at V and 5 bases at J, with 12 bases in the middle. CDR3 length equals 15 residues. The germline V gene has CDR1 KGHSH and CDR2 LQKENI. The CDR3 region has the DNA TGTGCCAGCTCACCAAGCGGGGGACGGAATGAAAAACTGTTTTTT. Its translation is CASSPSGGRNEKLFF.

The chain is built from TRBV24-1 and TRBJ2-3, with a tentative D call TRBD1 (6 bases). Germline CDR1 and CDR2: KGHDR and SFDVKD. This CDR3 has 16 amino acids. Between the trimmed V and J ends, which lost 0 bases and 3 bases, there was a span of 12 bases. This chain's CDR3 is CATSDLARTGTDTQYF. In DNA form, the CDR3 reads TGTGCCACCAGTGATTTGGCAAGAACAGGGACAGATACGCAGTATTTT.

The chain carries TRBV10-3 and TRBJ1-2; 10 bases match TRBD1. Per the germline V gene, CDR1 is ENHRY and CDR2 is SYGVKD. The CDR3 is 15 residues long. Trimming at V came to 4 bases and at J to 6 bases, leaving 8 bases not matched to a gene. The CDR3 DNA sequence: TGTGCCATCAGTGGGTTGAGGACAGGGGGTGATGGCTACACCTTC. It encodes CAISGLRTGGDGYTF.

This sequence joins TRBV5-1 and TRBJ2-7; 15 bases line up with TRBD2. The CDR3 consists of 17 residues. Germline assignment: CDR1 SGHRS and CDR2 YFSETQ. V trimming: 3 bases; J trimming: 7 bases; junction bases outside the gene matches: 11. The DNA of the CDR3 is TGCGCCAGCAGCTCGGGACTAGCGGGAGGTCACTCCGTGGAGCAGTACTTC. Translated, it gives CASSSGLAGGHSVEQYF. The full variable domain, completed using reference TRBV5-1 and TRBJ2-7, is KAGVTQTPRYLIKTRGQQVTLSCSPISGHRSVSWYQQTPGQGLQFLFEYFSETQRNKGNFPGRFSGRQFSNSRSEMNVSTLELGDSALYLCASSSGLAGGHSVEQYFGPGTRLTVT.

This clone was counted a few times. The J gene is TRBJ1-5, the V gene TRBV10-2, with TRBD1 matching 7 bases. The CDR3 contains 13 residues. With 8 bases clipped from V and 6 bases from J, the junction kept 7 bases outside the gene matches. Germline assignment: CDR1 WSHSY and CDR2 SAAADI. The CDR3 protein is CASGQGGGQPQHF. CDR3 sequence (DNA): TGCGCCAGCGGGCAGGGGGGTGGTCAGCCCCAGCATTTT.

The rearrangement joins TRBV28 to TRBJ1-1; tentatively, D is TRBD1 (5 bases). Germline lookup yields CDR1 MDHEN and CDR2 SYDVKM. This CDR3 spans 15 amino acids. The V end lost 2 bases, the J end lost 4 bases, and 14 bases lay between the germline ends. The chain's CDR3 is CASSLQGASSTEAFF. DNA for the CDR3: TGTGCCAGCAGTTTACAGGGTGCCTCCAGCACTGAAGCTTTCTTT.

The gene calls are TRBV6-1 and TRBJ1-4; perhaps TRBD1 as D (6 bases). Looked up from germline, CDR1 is MNHNS and CDR2 is SASEGT. The V and J ends lost 1 base and 8 bases respectively, with 17 bases between them. This CDR3 contains 16 residues. The CDR3 region is CASSEGMPGGLEKLFF. Written as DNA, the CDR3 is TGTGCCAGCAGTGAAGGGATGCCGGGGGGGCTGGAAAAACTGTTTTTT.

This chain uses TRBV7-6 with TRBJ1-6; D not resolved. There are 17 residues in the CDR3. From germline, CDR1 is SGHVS and CDR2 FNYEAQ. Trimming removed 5 bases at V and 0 bases at J, with 14 bases between. The CDR3 nucleotides read TGTGCCAGCAGCCCTAGGCCGGAATACTCCTATAATTCACCCCTCCACTTT. Its translation is CASSPRPEYSYNSPLHF.

This clone was seen just once. This same CDR3 is encoded by further DNA sequences in the sample. This chain uses TRBV5-1 with TRBJ2-7; tentative D call: TRBD2 (5 bases). This CDR3 is built from 13 residues. Between the trimmed V and J ends, which lost 0 bases and 4 bases, there was a span of 8 bases. CDR1 is SGHRS and CDR2 is YFSETQ in the germline V gene. The CDR3 DNA reads as TGCGCCAGCAGCTTGGCCTCGGGGTACGAGCAGTACTTC. It codes for CASSLASGYEQYF.

In its sample, this clone was seen once. The chain joins TRBV5-1 to TRBJ1-2; 9 bases match TRBD1. The ends lost 0 bases at V and 2 bases at J; junction bases unmatched: 5. The V gene's germline CDR1 is SGHRS and CDR2 YFSETQ. This CDR3 spans 16 amino acids. CDR3 in amino acids: CASSLAQGARNYGYTF. The DNA for the CDR3 is TGCGCCAGCAGCTTGGCACAGGGGGCGCGGAACTATGGCTACACCTTC.

The chain links TRBV29-1 to TRBJ1-5; no firm D call. The germline V gene has CDR1 SQVTM and CDR2 ANQGSEA. Trimming pared 6 bases from V and 2 bases from J, leaving 11 bases between. The CDR3 spans 13 residues. CDR3 protein: CSVYLGGNQPQHF. CDR3 nucleotides: TGCAGCGTATACCTAGGCGGCAATCAGCCCCAGCATTTT.

This rearrangement joins TRBV29-1 to TRBJ2-7; D is perhaps TRBD2 (7 bases). The length of the CDR3 is 13 residues. Trimming took off 3 bases at V and 6 bases at J, with 15 bases between the two ends. Germline V gives CDR1 SQVTM, CDR2 ANQGSEA. This chain's CDR3 is CSVERGGEGEQYF. For the CDR3, the DNA is TGCAGCGTTGAGAGAGGGGGGGAGGGCGAGCAGTACTTC.

This chain links TRBV19 with TRBJ2-7, with D unclear. V was pared by 8 bases and J by 0 bases, with 11 bases between. The CDR3 covers 13 residues. CDR1 LNHDA and CDR2 SQIVND come from the germline V gene (reference sequence). The CDR3 here is CASSGGSSYEQYF. The CDR3, as DNA: TGTGCCAGTTCTGGCGGAAGCTCCTACGAGCAGTACTTC.

This chain uses TRBV14 with TRBJ2-3; D is possibly TRBD1 (5 bases). The germline V and J ends were trimmed by 4 bases and 2 bases, with 13 bases remaining between them. The germline V gene has CDR1 SGHDN and CDR2 FVKESK. CDR3 length: 15 amino acids. CDR3 bases: TGTGCCAGCAGCCCACAGGACGGATACACAGATACGCAGTATTTT. Translating gives CASSPQDGYTDTQYF.

The rearrangement links TRBV3-1 (or the pseudogene TRBV3-2) to TRBJ1-5; 7 bases match TRBD1. V lost 2 bases, J lost 3 bases, and 1 base stayed unmatched. CDR3 size: 14 residues. Germline CDR1 LGHDT, CDR2 YNNKEL (reference sequence). The CDR3 nucleotides read TGTGCCAGCAGCCAAACAGGGGACAATCAGCCCCAGCATTTT. Its protein is CASSQTGDNQPQHF.

The chain combines TRBV14 with TRBJ2-2, with D unclear. Germline lookup yields CDR1 SGHDN and CDR2 FVKESK. Trimming pared 2 bases from V and 5 bases from J, leaving 6 bases between. The CDR3 has 13 residues. CDR3 protein: CASSQILTGELFF. The CDR3 DNA reads as TGTGCCAGCAGCCAAATTTTAACCGGGGAGCTGTTTTTT.

This chain links TRBV19 with TRBJ1-5; D is uncertain. CDR3 length: 17 residues. V dropped 3 bases and J dropped 0 bases, with 15 bases sitting between them. Germline CDR1 reads LNHDA; CDR2 reads SQIVND (reference sequence). The CDR3 region has the DNA TGTGCCAGTAGTATGTTACTGTCCACCGATAGCAATCAGCCCCAGCATTTT. Encoded protein: CASSMLLSTDSNQPQHF.

This chain connects TRBV12-3 or TRBV12-4 to TRBJ1-1; D unresolved. The CDR3 extends over 13 amino acids. V lost 2 bases to trimming and J lost 4 bases, with 8 bases between them. Here the CDR3 reads CASSLKESTEAFF. The CDR3 DNA is TGTGCCAGCAGTTTAAAAGAGAGCACTGAAGCTTTCTTT.

The chain links TRBV4-2 to TRBJ1-3; maybe TRBD1 (5 bases). Germline values: CDR1 LGHNA, CDR2 YNFKEQ. There are 16 residues in the CDR3. V was cut by 0 bases and J by 0 bases, with 9 bases left in between. This chain's CDR3 is CASSQDGTNSGNTIYF. CDR3 DNA: TGTGCCAGCAGCCAAGATGGGACTAACTCTGGAAACACCATATATTTT.

V usage is TRBV6-2 or TRBV6-3 and J usage is TRBJ2-4; 7 bases agree with TRBD1. CDR1 and CDR2 (germline): MNHEY, SVGEGT. The junction had 14 bases not matched to a gene; V was cut back by 3 bases and J by 0 bases. The CDR3 spans 19 residues. The CDR3 spells CASSYSPTGITLAKNIQYF. Written as DNA, the CDR3 is TGTGCCAGCAGTTATTCCCCGACAGGGATAACGCTAGCCAAAAACATTCAGTACTTC.

J is TRBJ1-1 and V is TRBV2; weak D call: TRBD1 (6 bases). This CDR3 is 15 amino acids long. V lost 9 bases and J lost 6, with 23 bases in between. The V gene's germline CDR1 is SNHLY and CDR2 FYNNEI. In DNA, the CDR3 is TGTGCCAGTCGAAAAGAACAGGGTGGAAGAGCTGAAGCTTTCTTT. Protein product: CASRKEQGGRAEAFF. Full variable domain (rest looked up from reference TRBV2 and TRBJ1-1): EPEVTQTPSHQVTQMGQEVILRCVPISNHLYFYWYRQILGQKVEFLVSFYNNEISEKSEIFDDQFSVERPDGSNFTLKIRSTKLEDSAMYFCASRKEQGGRAEAFFGQGTRLTVV.

This rearrangement joins TRBV2 to TRBJ2-1, with D unclear. This CDR3 is built from 13 residues. The germline V gene has CDR1 SNHLY and CDR2 FYNNEI. Trimming took 6 bases from V and 4 from J, leaving 10 bases between them. The CDR3 sequence: CASSLSQYNEQFF. In DNA form, the CDR3 reads TGTGCCAGCAGCCTCAGTCAGTACAATGAGCAGTTCTTC.

The chain combines TRBV4-1 with TRBJ2-2; D ambiguous. This CDR3 region has 17 residues. V was clipped by 4 bases and J by 4 bases, with 19 bases between them. CDR1 and CDR2 (germline): MGHRA, YSYEKL. CDR3 amino acids: CASSLAPSSSGTGELFF. CDR3 bases: TGCGCCAGCAGCCTGGCCCCCAGTTCAAGTGGCACCGGGGAGCTGTTTTTT.

The chain has TRBV19 and TRBJ2-5; D might be TRBD1 (5 bases). Germline V CDR1 and CDR2: LNHDA, SQIVND (reference sequence). This CDR3 region has 13 residues. V lost 5 bases and J lost 2, with 9 bases in between. The CDR3 reads CASSRTNQETQYF. CDR3 DNA: TGTGCCAGTAGTCGGACAAATCAAGAGACCCAGTACTTC.

V and J are TRBV5-5 and TRBJ1-2; TRBD1 agrees at 7 bases. CDR3 length: 14 amino acids. V shed 4 bases and J 7 bases; nucleotides not matched to a gene: 10. CDR1 SGHKS and CDR2 YYEKEE come from the germline V gene (reference sequence). The CDR3 sequence is CASSEQGQSGGYTF. CDR3 nucleotides: TGTGCCAGCAGCGAACAGGGGCAAAGCGGTGGCTACACCTTC. Looking up the rest from reference TRBV5-5 and TRBJ1-2 gives the full variable domain: DAGVTQSPTHLIKTRGQQVTLRCSPISGHKSVSWYQQVLGQGPQFIFQYYEKEERGRGNFPDRFSARQFPNYSSELNVNALLLGDSALYLCASSEQGQSGGYTFGSGTRLTVV.

This chain uses TRBV19 with TRBJ1-5; 8 bases are shared with TRBD1. Germline V CDR1 and CDR2: LNHDA, SQIVND (reference sequence). V lost 5 bases, J lost 6 bases, and 6 bases stayed unmatched. This CDR3 contains 14 residues. CDR3 nucleotide sequence: TGTGCCAGTAGTCCAACAGGGGGTAGTCAGCCCCAGCATTTT. Translating it yields CASSPTGGSQPQHF.

The J gene is TRBJ2-1, the V gene TRBV7-8; D perhaps matches TRBD2 (6 bases). Germline V lookup: CDR1 SGHVS, CDR2 FQNEAQ. The CDR3 length is 14 residues. The V gene lost 7 bases and the J gene lost 6 bases, with 16 bases spanning the gap. The CDR3, as DNA: TGTGCCAGCACCCAAGGCCCGCGGGGCAATGAGCAGTTCTTC. Translated, it gives CASTQGPRGNEQFF. Supplemented by reference TRBV7-8 and TRBJ2-1, the full variable domain reads GAGVSQSPRYKVAKRGQDVALRCDPISGHVSLFWYQQALGQGPEFLTYFQNEAQLDKSGLPSDRFFAERPEGSVSTLKIQRTQQEDSAVYLCASTQGPRGNEQFFGPGTRLTVL.

This clone has a single count. The chain carries TRBV9 and TRBJ2-3, with 14 bases aligning to TRBD2. The junction had 3 bases not matched to a gene; V was cut back by 0 bases and J by 6 bases. The CDR3 runs to 16 residues. Looked up from germline, CDR1 is SGDLS and CDR2 is YYNGEE. This CDR3 is CASSVGLAGGADTQYF. The CDR3 coding sequence is TGTGCCAGCAGCGTAGGACTAGCGGGAGGGGCGGATACGCAGTATTTT. Complete variable domain (other parts from reference TRBV9 and TRBJ2-3): DSGVTQTPKHLITATGQRVTLRCSPRSGDLSVYWYQQSLDQGLQFLIQYYNGEERAKGNILERFSAQQFPDLHSELNLSSLELGDSALYFCASSVGLAGGADTQYFGPGTRLTVL.